Below are 32 T cell receptor beta chains sequenced from a single sample in a study of cytomegalovirus exposure and HLA in healthy donors. Amplification used 60 Vbeta primers and 13 Jbeta primers. TCRdb keeps only in-frame clones here, not all; method: immunoSEQ multiplex PCR. Seen here are more than 150,000 clones, around 80% observed once, and the top ten hold approximately 1.3%. Sequenced input: PBMCs. All receptors come from a girl aged 10-17 years in good health and CMV-seropositive.

This clone was seen a few times. J is TRBJ2-7 and V is TRBV27; 10 bases agree with TRBD1. CDR3 length equals 14 residues. V lost 5 bases to trimming and J lost 6 bases; unmatched junction nucleotides: 7. In germline, CDR1 is MNHEY, CDR2 SMNVEV (reference sequence). The CDR3 bases are TGTGCCAGCAGTCCAGACAGGGGGCCGGCCGAGCAGTACTTC. Its protein product is CASSPDRGPAEQYF.

This chain connects TRBV7-9 to TRBJ1-1; D is possibly TRBD1 (6 bases). The length of the CDR3 is 13 residues. V lost 7 bases, J lost 2 bases, and 11 bases lay in between. Germline values: CDR1 SEHNR, CDR2 FQNEAQ (reference sequence). The CDR3 sequence: CASTDRRNTEAFF. The CDR3 nucleotides read TGTGCCAGCACAGACAGGCGTAACACTGAAGCTTTCTTT.

This chain joins TRBV6-6 and TRBJ2-7, with a weak D call TRBD1 (6 bases). Trimming removed 6 bases from V and 5 bases from J, with 17 bases in between. CDR3 length: 14 residues. Germline V CDR1 and CDR2: MNHNY, SVGAGI (reference sequence). CDR3 region: CASSSLPGADEQYF. The DNA of the CDR3 is TGTGCCAGCAGCTCCCTGCCAGGGGCGGACGAGCAGTACTTC.

This chain uses TRBV5-6 with TRBJ1-2, with 10 bases lining up with TRBD1. The V and J ends lost 4 bases and 4 bases, in that order; junction bases with no gene match: 4. There are 14 residues in the CDR3. Germline CDR1 is SGHDT and CDR2 is YYEEEE. CDR3 in DNA: TGTGCCAGCAGCCTGACAGGGGGCGCCTATGGCTACACCTTC. It translates to CASSLTGGAYGYTF.

V is TRBV10-1 and J is TRBJ1-1; D possibly corresponds to TRBD1 (5 bases). Trimming removed 3 bases from V and 4 bases from J, with 15 bases in between. Germline CDR1 is WNHNN and CDR2 is SYGVQD (reference sequence). The CDR3 is 15 residues long. This CDR3 is CASSEVGGIGTEAFF. CDR3 in DNA: TGCGCCAGCAGTGAAGTCGGGGGGATCGGCACTGAAGCTTTCTTT.

The gene calls are TRBV19 and TRBJ2-2; TRBD1 aligns across 10 bases. J lost 6 bases, V lost 4 bases, and 2 bases had no gene match. Looked up from germline, CDR1 is LNHDA and CDR2 is SQIVND (reference sequence). The CDR3 extends over 14 amino acids. DNA for the CDR3: TGTGCCAGTAGTAGGGGACAGGGGTCCGGGGAGCTGTTTTTT. It yields the protein CASSRGQGSGELFF.

The chain joins TRBV13 to TRBJ2-1; 8 positions match TRBD1. The V segment lost 4 bases and the J segment 5 bases; nucleotides outside the gene matches: 7. Germline CDR1 is PRHDT and CDR2 is FYEKMQ (reference sequence). The CDR3 extends over 15 amino acids. The CDR3 spells CASSSDRGKNNEQFF. CDR3 sequence (DNA): TGTGCCAGCAGCTCAGACAGGGGTAAGAACAATGAGCAGTTCTTC.

V usage is TRBV6-4 and J usage is TRBJ2-3; D is possibly TRBD2 (6 bases). Trimming pared 6 bases from V and 9 bases from J, leaving 22 bases between. Germline V lookup: CDR1 MRHNA, CDR2 SNTAGT. The CDR3 sequence is 15 residues long. This CDR3 reads CASSPTTPGLGTQYF. CDR3 DNA sequence: TGTGCCAGCAGCCCAACGACCCCGGGACTGGGGACGCAGTATTTT.

The gene calls are TRBV11-2 and TRBJ2-5, with D possibly being TRBD1 (6 bases). V gave up 2 bases and J gave up 2 bases, with 12 bases separating them. Germline-derived CDR1 and CDR2 are SGHAT and FQNNGV. This CDR3 is 15 amino acids long. The CDR3 DNA reads as TGTGCCAGCAGCTTAAACGGACAGCTGCAAGAGACCCAGTACTTC. It specifies CASSLNGQLQETQYF. Full variable domain (outside the CDR3, taken from reference TRBV11-2 and TRBJ2-5): EAGVAQSPRYKIIEKRQSVAFWCNPISGHATLYWYQQILGQGPKLLIQFQNNGVVDDSQLPKDRFSAERLKGVDSTLKIQPAKLEDSAVYLCASSLNGQLQETQYFGPGTRLLVL.

V usage is TRBV18 and J usage is TRBJ1-1, with 8 bases identical to TRBD1. The CDR3 contains 15 residues. J was trimmed by 3 bases and V by 2 bases; bases with no gene match: 5. Germline CDR1 KGHSH, CDR2 LQKENI. This chain's CDR3 is CASSPIGQGDTEAFF. Here the CDR3 DNA reads TGTGCCAGCTCACCAATTGGACAGGGAGACACTGAAGCTTTCTTT.

The chain uses TRBV7-9 and TRBJ1-2; 12 bases are shared with TRBD1. V lost 5 bases to trimming and J lost 6 bases; unmatched junction nucleotides: 10. This CDR3 comprises 16 residues. Germline V CDR1 and CDR2: SEHNR, FQNEAQ (reference sequence). The CDR3 loop is CASSIGDRGPGDGYTF. The CDR3 DNA reads as TGTGCCAGCAGCATAGGGGACAGGGGGCCAGGGGATGGCTACACCTTC. The complete variable domain, with remaining parts taken from reference TRBV7-9 and TRBJ1-2, reads DTGVSQNPRHKITKRGQNVTFRCDPISEHNRLYWYRQTLGQGPEFLTYFQNEAQLEKSRLLSDRFSAERPKGSFSTLEIQRTEQGDSAMYLCASSIGDRGPGDGYTFGSGTRLTVV.

The chain couples TRBV7-9 to TRBJ2-3; 10 positions match TRBD2. CDR1 and CDR2 from the germline V gene are SEHNR and FQNEAQ (reference sequence). Trimming at V came to 2 bases and at J to 4 bases, leaving 6 bases not matched to a gene. This CDR3 region has 16 residues. In nucleotides, the CDR3 is TGTGCCAGCAGCTTAAGTAGCGGGAGGCCATCAGATACGCAGTATTTT. Its translation: CASSLSSGRPSDTQYF. The whole variable domain, filled in from reference TRBV7-9 and TRBJ2-3, reads DTGVSQNPRHKITKRGQNVTFRCDPISEHNRLYWYRQTLGQGPEFLTYFQNEAQLEKSRLLSDRFSAERPKGSFSTLEIQRTEQGDSAMYLCASSLSSGRPSDTQYFGPGTRLTVL.

The chain combines TRBV6-6 with TRBJ1-1, with D perhaps TRBD1 (5 bases). Germline V gives CDR1 MNHNY, CDR2 SVGAGI (reference sequence). V lost 7 bases and J lost 0, with 9 bases in between. The length of the CDR3 is 13 residues. CDR3 coding DNA: TGTGCCAGCACCCCGGGGGTGAACACTGAAGCTTTCTTT. It yields the protein CASTPGVNTEAFF.

J is TRBJ1-5 and V is TRBV2; 11 bases are a match to TRBD1. This CDR3 comprises 16 residues. After removal of 7 bases from V and 4 bases from J, the junction contained 9 bases not matched to a gene. The germline CDR1 and CDR2 sequences are SNHLY and FYNNEI. Here the CDR3 reads CASTFGGQGVNQPQHF. The DNA for the CDR3 is TGTGCCAGCACTTTCGGGGGACAGGGGGTAAATCAGCCCCAGCATTTT.

The rearrangement links TRBV19 to TRBJ2-1; 7 positions match TRBD2. CDR1 LNHDA and CDR2 SQIVND come from the germline V gene (reference sequence). The CDR3 is 15 amino acids. The V gene end was trimmed by 4 bases and the J gene end by 4 bases; junction bases not matched to a gene: 7. CDR3 in amino acids: CASSRPGLGYNEQFF. The CDR3 DNA reads TGTGCCAGTAGTAGACCCGGACTAGGGTACAATGAGCAGTTCTTC.

The chain has TRBV30 and TRBJ1-1, with D tentatively TRBD1 (5 bases). This CDR3 has 14 amino acids. The V end lost 3 bases, the J end lost 1 base, and 12 bases lay between the germline ends. CDR1 is GTSNPN and CDR2 is SVGIG in the germline V gene (reference sequence). The CDR3 is CAWRGLLANTEAFF. For the CDR3, the DNA is TGTGCCTGGAGGGGACTCTTAGCGAACACTGAAGCTTTCTTT.

The J gene is TRBJ2-7, the V gene TRBV5-1; 8 bases are shared with TRBD1. V lost 4 bases to trimming and J lost 7 bases; unmatched junction nucleotides: 10. CDR3 length: 14 residues. The germline CDR1 and CDR2 sequences are SGHRS and YFSETQ. The CDR3 DNA reads TGCGCCAGCAGCAGCGGACAGGGATCGGGTGAGCAGTACTTC. Amino acid sequence: CASSSGQGSGEQYF. The complete variable domain, with remaining parts taken from reference TRBV5-1 and TRBJ2-7, reads KAGVTQTPRYLIKTRGQQVTLSCSPISGHRSVSWYQQTPGQGLQFLFEYFSETQRNKGNFPGRFSGRQFSNSRSEMNVSTLELGDSALYLCASSSGQGSGEQYFGPGTRLTVT.

The rearrangement links TRBV5-6 to TRBJ2-7; 7 nucleotides line up with TRBD1. This CDR3 is 14 amino acids long. J gave up 3 bases and V 2 bases, and 5 bases lay outside the gene matches. Germline assignment: CDR1 SGHDT and CDR2 YYEEEE. CDR3 sequence: CASSLTGDVYEQYF. The CDR3 DNA reads TGTGCCAGCAGCTTAACAGGGGACGTCTACGAGCAGTACTTC.

V gene TRBV7-9 combines with J gene TRBJ2-7; TRBD2 aligns across 8 bases. The ends lost 3 bases at V and 7 bases at J; junction bases unmatched: 2. The CDR3 extends over 12 amino acids. Per germline, CDR1 SEHNR and CDR2 FQNEAQ (reference sequence). The CDR3 DNA is TGTGCCAGCAGCTTGACTAGCGCTGAGCAGTACTTC. Its translation is CASSLTSAEQYF.

This clone was recorded once. The chain carries TRBV29-1 and TRBJ2-1; a possible D gene is TRBD2 (5 bases). The CDR3 length is 12 residues. From germline, CDR1 is SQVTM and CDR2 ANQGSEA. V was shortened by 2 bases and J by 9 bases, with 11 bases between the two germline ends. The CDR3 loop reads CSVENSETEQFF. CDR3 bases: TGCAGCGTTGAAAATAGCGAGACTGAGCAGTTCTTC.

This chain's CDR3 is CASSDYGQNNQPQHF. The DNA of the CDR3 is TGTGCCAGCAGTGACTATGGACAGAACAATCAGCCCCAGCATTTT. This chain links TRBV2 with TRBJ1-5, with D perhaps TRBD1 (6 bases). Between the trimmed V and J ends, which lost 3 bases and 3 bases, there was a span of 12 bases. In germline, CDR1 is SNHLY, CDR2 FYNNEI. CDR3 length: 15 residues.

This sequence joins TRBV11-2 and TRBJ2-7, with 7 positions matching TRBD1. The germline V gene encodes CDR1 SGHAT and CDR2 FQNNGV. V shed 5 bases, J shed 3 bases, and the junction held 10 bases outside the gene matches. This CDR3 comprises 15 residues. CDR3 DNA: TGTGCCAGCAGCCATGGGGGCAGGGGGTTCTACGAGCAGTACTTC. It encodes CASSHGGRGFYEQYF.

The chain is built from TRBV18 and TRBJ2-3; TRBD2 agrees at 11 bases. The V and J ends lost 8 bases and 1 base, in that order; junction bases with no gene match: 11. Germline CDR1 and CDR2: KGHSH and LQKENI. The CDR3 contains 17 residues. CDR3 sequence: CASAFSGRATGTDTQYF. CDR3 in DNA: TGTGCCAGCGCATTTAGCGGGAGGGCCACCGGCACAGATACGCAGTATTTT.

The chain carries TRBV10-1 and TRBJ2-3; the D gene is possibly TRBD2 (6 bases). Trimming left V 6 bases short and J 3 bases short, with 13 bases between. Germline loops: CDR1 WNHNN, CDR2 SYGVQD (reference sequence). The CDR3 consists of 14 residues. This CDR3 reads CASRGGASTDTQYF. Here the CDR3 DNA reads TGCGCCAGCAGGGGGGGAGCATCAACAGATACGCAGTATTTT.

The chain combines TRBV6-1 with TRBJ1-1; 7 nucleotides match TRBD1. Trimming at V came to 3 bases and at J to 6 bases, leaving 10 bases not matched to a gene. The CDR3 covers 15 residues. The germline gives CDR1 MNHNS, CDR2 SASEGT. The CDR3 bases are TGTGCCAGCAGTGATCAGGCCAGGGGGGACGCTGAAGCTTTCTTT. Its translation: CASSDQARGDAEAFF.

J is TRBJ2-2 and V is TRBV6-5, with D hard to call. The CDR3 has 14 amino acids. V was cut by 0 bases and J by 6 bases, with 8 bases left in between. Germline CDR1 is MNHEY and CDR2 is SVGAGI. In nucleotides, the CDR3 is TGTGCCAGCAGTTACTCGAGAGCCCCCGGGGAGCTGTTTTTT. Protein sequence: CASSYSRAPGELFF.

This chain connects TRBV29-1 to TRBJ1-2, with a weak D call TRBD1 (5 bases). Trimming cost V 8 bases and J 6 bases, with 19 bases left between them. Germline CDR1 is SQVTM and CDR2 is ANQGSEA. The CDR3 runs to 13 residues. CDR3 loop: CSLPRRGSDGYTF. CDR3 sequence (DNA): TGCAGCCTCCCTCGGAGGGGCTCAGATGGCTACACCTTC. Full variable domain (outside the CDR3, taken from reference TRBV29-1 and TRBJ1-2): SAVISQKPSRDICQRGTSLTIQCQVDSQVTMMFWYRQQPGQSLTLIATANQGSEATYESGFVIDKFPISRPNLTFSTLTVSNMSPEDSSIYLCSLPRRGSDGYTFGSGTRLTVV.

V and J are TRBV4-3 and TRBJ2-7; 9 bases fit TRBD2. Germline V gene lookup returns CDR1 LGHNA and CDR2 YSLEER. CDR3 size: 17 residues. Trimming cost V 3 bases and J 4 bases; bases outside gene matches: 13. CDR3 loop: CASSQRVAGALQYEQYF. The CDR3 region has the DNA TGCGCCAGCAGCCAGAGGGTAGCGGGGGCCCTCCAGTACGAGCAGTACTTC.

V and J are TRBV5-1 and TRBJ2-7; maybe TRBD2 (6 bases). Between the trimmed V and J ends, which lost 2 bases and 2 bases, there was a span of 20 bases. This CDR3 region has 17 residues. Germline loops: CDR1 SGHRS, CDR2 YFSETQ. The CDR3 reads CASSFGGGFQGTYEQYF. The CDR3 DNA sequence: TGCGCCAGCAGCTTTGGTGGGGGGTTCCAAGGTACCTACGAGCAGTACTTC.

This rearrangement joins TRBV27 to TRBJ1-4; TRBD1 aligns across 9 bases. This CDR3 is 16 amino acids long. The germline V gene encodes CDR1 MNHEY and CDR2 SMNVEV (reference sequence). J lost 0 bases, V lost 6 bases, and 5 bases had no gene match. CDR3 DNA sequence: TGTGCCAGCAGAAACAGGGGGCTTTCAACTAATGAAAAACTGTTTTTT. Protein: CASRNRGLSTNEKLFF. The variable domain in full, completed from reference TRBV27 and TRBJ1-4, reads EAQVTQNPRYLITVTGKKLTVTCSQNMNHEYMSWYRQDPGLGLRQIYYSMNVEVTDKGDVPEGYKVSRKEKRNFPLILESPSPNQTSLYFCASRNRGLSTNEKLFFGSGTQLSVL.

The gene calls are TRBV19 and TRBJ1-5; the D gene is possibly TRBD1 (5 bases). Germline V gene lookup returns CDR1 LNHDA and CDR2 SQIVND (reference sequence). This CDR3 is 13 amino acids long. Trimming stripped 10 bases from V and 6 bases from J, with 16 bases between. This CDR3 reads CATRDFGFQPQHF. The CDR3 region has the DNA TGTGCCACTCGGGACTTCGGATTTCAGCCCCAGCATTTT.

This clone was recorded a few times. The chain uses TRBV19 and TRBJ1-3; D ambiguous. Between the trimmed V and J ends, which lost 3 bases and 0 bases, there was a span of 6 bases. Per the germline V gene, CDR1 is LNHDA and CDR2 is SQIVND (reference sequence). The CDR3 is 14 residues long. The CDR3 loop is CASSIYGSGNTIYF. Here the CDR3 DNA reads TGTGCCAGTAGTATCTACGGCTCTGGAAACACCATATATTTT.